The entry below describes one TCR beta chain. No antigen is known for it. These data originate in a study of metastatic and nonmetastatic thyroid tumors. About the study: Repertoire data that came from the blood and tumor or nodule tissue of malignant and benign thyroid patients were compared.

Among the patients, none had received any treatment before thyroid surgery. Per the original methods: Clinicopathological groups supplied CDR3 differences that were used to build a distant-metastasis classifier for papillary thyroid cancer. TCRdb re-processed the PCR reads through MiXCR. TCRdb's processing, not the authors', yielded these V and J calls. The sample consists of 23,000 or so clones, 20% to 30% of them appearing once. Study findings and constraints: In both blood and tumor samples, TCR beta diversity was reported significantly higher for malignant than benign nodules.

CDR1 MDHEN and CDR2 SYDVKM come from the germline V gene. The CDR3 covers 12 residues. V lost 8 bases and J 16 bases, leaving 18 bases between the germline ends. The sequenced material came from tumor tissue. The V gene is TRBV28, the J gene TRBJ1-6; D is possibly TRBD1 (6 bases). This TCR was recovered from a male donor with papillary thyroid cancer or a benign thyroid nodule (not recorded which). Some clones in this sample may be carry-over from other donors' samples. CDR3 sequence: CASPRPRGGLHF. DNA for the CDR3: TGTGCCAGCCCCCGCCCGAGGGGGGGGCTCCACTTT. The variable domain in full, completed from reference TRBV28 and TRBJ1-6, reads DVKVTQSSRYLVKRTGEKVFLECVQDMDHENMFWYRQDPGLGLRLIYFSYDVKMKEKGDIPEGYSVSREKKERFSLILESASTNQTSMYLCASPRPRGGLHFGNGTRLTVT.